Each of the 11 T cell receptor beta chains below was sequenced from the same sample in a study of T cell changes during pregnancy in multiple sclerosis. The protocol was immunoSEQ multiplex PCR, while the TCRdb copy is restricted to in-frame clones and leaves out a portion. The sample shows 25,000 to 35,000 clones, around 94% of them seen only once. The sample was CD8+ T cells from peripheral blood mononuclear cells, taken before pregnancy. Receptors originate from a female donor with multiple sclerosis, enrolled in a pregnancy study.

This chain uses TRBV7-9 with TRBJ2-1, with D perhaps matching TRBD2 (5 bases). Trimming removed 2 bases at V and 7 bases at J, with 12 bases between. CDR1 SEHNR and CDR2 FQNEAQ come from the germline V gene (reference sequence). This CDR3 is built from 14 residues. In DNA form, the CDR3 reads TGTGCCAGCAGCTTATTACGTGGGAGAAATGAGCAGTTCTTC. Its translation is CASSLLRGRNEQFF.

The chain uses TRBV10-3 and TRBJ2-7; 7 bases match TRBD1. CDR1 ENHRY and CDR2 SYGVKD come from the germline V gene. The junction had 6 bases not matched to a gene; V was cut back by 8 bases and J by 2 bases. CDR3 size: 13 residues. The CDR3, as DNA: TGTGCCATCGGGACAGATCAGACCTACGAGCAGTACTTC. It encodes CAIGTDQTYEQYF.

V usage is TRBV30 and J usage is TRBJ2-7; D may be TRBD2 (6 bases). The CDR3 consists of 12 residues. Germline CDR1 and CDR2: GTSNPN and SVGIG (reference sequence). Trimming removed 0 bases at V and 3 bases at J, with 6 bases between. The CDR3 here is CAWSVRGYEQYF. The CDR3 DNA is TGTGCCTGGAGTGTGCGGGGCTACGAGCAGTACTTC.

The chain employs TRBV11-1 and TRBJ2-1; 9 bases map to TRBD1. CDR1 is SGHAT and CDR2 is FQDESV in the germline V gene (reference sequence). Trimming at V came to 8 bases and at J to 6 bases, leaving 11 bases not matched to a gene. The CDR3 is 15 amino acids. CDR3 sequence reads: CASSPRDREANEQFF. CDR3 DNA: TGTGCCAGCTCCCCCCGGGACAGGGAAGCCAATGAGCAGTTCTTC.

The V and J genes are TRBV4-3 and TRBJ2-7; no firm D call. This CDR3 comprises 13 residues. Germline V gene sequence: CDR1 LGHNA, CDR2 YSLEER. The V and J ends lost 0 bases and 2 bases respectively, with 5 bases between them. The CDR3: CASSQDSTYEQYF. CDR3 DNA sequence: TGCGCCAGCAGCCAAGACAGTACCTACGAGCAGTACTTC.

This chain uses TRBV2 with TRBJ1-1, with D uncertain. Germline V gives CDR1 SNHLY, CDR2 FYNNEI. This CDR3 is 13 amino acids long. The ends were cut back, 4 bases at V and 6 bases at J, with 12 bases in the middle. The CDR3 DNA reads as TGTGCCAGCAGTGGCCGAGGCCACCCTGAAGCTTTCTTT. Translating it yields CASSGRGHPEAFF.

This clone was counted between two and nine times. V gene TRBV29-1 combines with J gene TRBJ2-1, with 11 bases identical to TRBD2. The CDR3 contains 15 residues. Germline V lookup: CDR1 SQVTM, CDR2 ANQGSEA. J lost 7 bases, V lost 6 bases, and 11 bases had no gene match. In DNA, the CDR3 is TGCAGCGTAAGGATAGCGGGAGGGCCGACGAATGAGCAGTTCTTC. Protein: CSVRIAGGPTNEQFF.

The genes are TRBV9 and TRBJ2-3; 9 bases fit TRBD2. This CDR3 has 18 residues. CDR1 and CDR2 from the germline V gene are SGDLS and YYNGEE. Losses at the gene ends were 0 bases for V and 2 bases for J; bases not matched to a gene: 10. The CDR3 coding sequence is TGTGCCAGCAGCGTAGCGGAAAGAGCGGGGGGACCCACAGATACGCAGTATTTT. It is translated as CASSVAERAGGPTDTQYF.

This chain's CDR3 is CASSLRRGGDEQFF. The CDR3, as DNA: TGCGCCAGCAGCTTGAGGCGGGGGGGAGATGAGCAGTTCTTC. The gene calls are TRBV5-1 and TRBJ2-1; 9 nucleotides match TRBD2. The germline V gene has CDR1 SGHRS and CDR2 YFSETQ. V shed 1 base, J shed 8 bases, and the junction held 4 bases outside the gene matches. This CDR3 has 14 amino acids.

The chain couples TRBV9 to TRBJ2-3, with a possible D match to TRBD2 (6 bases). CDR3 length: 16 amino acids. Looked up from germline, CDR1 is SGDLS and CDR2 is YYNGEE. Trimming took 4 bases from V and 0 from J, leaving 15 bases between them. The CDR3: CASSPRGLLSTDTQYF. Written as DNA, the CDR3 is TGTGCCAGCAGCCCCCGGGGACTTCTTAGCACAGATACGCAGTATTTT. The full variable domain, with the rest looked up from reference TRBV9 and TRBJ2-3, is DSGVTQTPKHLITATGQRVTLRCSPRSGDLSVYWYQQSLDQGLQFLIQYYNGEERAKGNILERFSAQQFPDLHSELNLSSLELGDSALYFCASSPRGLLSTDTQYFGPGTRLTVL.

The count of this clone is one. The chain has TRBV5-1 and TRBJ2-5, with TRBD2 identical over 9 bases. With 1 base clipped from V and 1 base from J, the junction kept 5 bases outside the gene matches. CDR1 SGHRS and CDR2 YFSETQ come from the germline V gene. This CDR3 spans 16 amino acids. The DNA of the CDR3 is TGCGCCAGCAGCTTGTCCCAGCGGGGGGTCCAAGAGACCCAGTACTTC. It encodes CASSLSQRGVQETQYF.